The 19 T cell receptor beta chains below were found in one sample sequenced in a study of T cell repertoires in cytomegalovirus infection. TCRdb passed the reads through MiXCR, listing each CDR3 protein once. The sample holds roughly 860,000 distinct CDR3 sequences, about 30% seen once. Antigens of these TCRs are unknown. The source was cultured CD8+ T cells from PBMCs, collected from culture after CMV antigen stimulation. Receptors were obtained from a human donor in good health (CMV status not recorded). Some clones in this sample may be carry-over from other donors' samples.

This clonotype turned up a few times. This chain links TRBV9 with TRBJ1-5, with a tentative D call TRBD1 (5 bases). CDR3 length: 15 amino acids. V lost 3 bases to trimming and J lost 4 bases, with 14 bases between them. Germline CDR1 and CDR2: SGDLS and YYNGEE. The CDR3 bases are TGTGCCAGCAGCGCGAGCCCAGGGAAGAATCAGCCCCAGCATTTT. Translated: CASSASPGKNQPQHF.

This clonotype appeared many times. V and J are TRBV19 and TRBJ1-6; D is uncertain. The CDR3 sequence is 16 residues long. Germline-derived CDR1 and CDR2 are LNHDA and SQIVND (reference sequence). Trimming left V 3 bases short and J 0 bases short, with 9 bases between. The CDR3 spells CASSIGGSSYNSPLHF. CDR3 nucleotides: TGTGCCAGTAGTATCGGCGGTAGCTCCTATAATTCACCCCTCCACTTT.

V gene TRBV27 combines with J gene TRBJ2-3; the D gene is possibly TRBD2 (5 bases). V was cut by 1 base and J by 8 bases, with 13 bases left in between. The germline V gene has CDR1 MNHEY and CDR2 SMNVEV (reference sequence). This CDR3 contains 14 residues. The CDR3 coding sequence is TGTGCCAGCAGTTTATTCGGACTCAAGAGTACGCAGTATTTT. It specifies CASSLFGLKSTQYF.

The rearrangement joins TRBV19 to TRBJ1-2; maybe TRBD1 (5 bases). V was clipped by 4 bases and J by 0 bases, with 12 bases between them. CDR1 is LNHDA, CDR2 SQIVND, per germline (reference sequence). The CDR3 totals 15 residues. For the CDR3, the DNA is TGTGCCAGTAGTACCGCAGGGTCCCCTAACTATGGCTACACCTTC. Translation gives CASSTAGSPNYGYTF.

This clonotype was observed a few times. The chain carries TRBV28 and TRBJ2-3; TRBD1 might be the D (5 bases). CDR1 MDHEN and CDR2 SYDVKM come from the germline V gene. This CDR3 contains 12 residues. V was cut by 5 bases and J by 6 bases, with 9 bases left in between. CDR3 amino acids: CASSRGRDTQYF. The DNA for the CDR3 is TGTGCCAGCAGTAGGGGCCGGGATACGCAGTATTTT.

This clonotype showed up many times. The chain is built from TRBV20-1 and TRBJ2-2, with TRBD1 matching 11 bases. This CDR3 comprises 16 residues. The V gene's germline CDR1 is DFQATT and CDR2 SNEGSKA (reference sequence). The trim removed 2 bases at V and 7 bases at J, leaving 9 bases unmatched. This chain's CDR3 is CSARLPGQGESGELFF. CDR3 DNA sequence: TGCAGTGCTAGACTCCCGGGACAGGGGGAGAGCGGGGAGCTGTTTTTT.

V and J are TRBV27 and TRBJ2-7; no reliable D call. From germline, CDR1 is MNHEY and CDR2 SMNVEV (reference sequence). Deletions cut 5 bases from V and 0 bases from J, with 8 bases between. CDR3 length: 13 residues. The CDR3 region has the DNA TGTGCCAGCAGTGCGACGGGCTCCTACGAGCAGTACTTC. Translated: CASSATGSYEQYF.

This clonotype was detected only a few times. The chain joins TRBV7-4 to TRBJ1-2; D is uncertain. CDR1 and CDR2 (germline): SGHVT, SQSDAQ. The V end lost 5 bases, the J end lost 0 bases, and 13 bases lay between the germline ends. This CDR3 contains 15 residues. The CDR3 here is CASSPTQYTNYGYTF. Written as DNA, the CDR3 is TGTGCCAGCAGCCCCACCCAGTATACTAACTATGGCTACACCTTC.

This clonotype was picked up a small number of times. The V gene is TRBV7-8, the J gene TRBJ1-1, with 8 positions matching TRBD1. The CDR3 covers 16 residues. Germline CDR1 and CDR2: SGHVS and FQNEAQ. V dropped 5 bases and J dropped 1; count of bases not matched to a gene: 9. The DNA for the CDR3 is TGTGCCAGCAGCAACCCTGGGGGGACAGGGAACACTGAAGCTTTCTTT. Translated: CASSNPGGTGNTEAFF.

The chain links TRBV12-3 or TRBV12-4 to TRBJ1-1; 10 nucleotides agree with TRBD1. Trimming removed 6 bases from V and 5 bases from J; junction bases left unmatched: 6. There are 14 residues in the CDR3. The CDR3 here is CASRRTGGRTEAFF. The CDR3 bases are TGTGCCAGCAGGCGGACAGGGGGTAGGACTGAAGCTTTCTTT.

V and J are TRBV20-1 and TRBJ2-1; no definite D call. Per germline, CDR1 DFQATT and CDR2 SNEGSKA (reference sequence). The CDR3 contains 12 residues. Between the trimmed V and J ends, which lost 6 bases and 6 bases, there was a span of 12 bases. CDR3 in DNA: TGCAGTGCGCCCTTAAAAGTCAATGAGCAGTTCTTC. Translating gives CSAPLKVNEQFF.

This clonotype was seen a few times. This sequence joins TRBV6-1 and TRBJ2-7; possibly TRBD1 or TRBD2 for D (5 bases each). Germline loops: CDR1 MNHNS, CDR2 SASEGT. The V end was cut by 1 base, the J end by 3 bases, with 13 bases between. The CDR3 totals 15 residues. The CDR3 DNA reads TGTGCCAGCAGTGAAGGAGGGGCCCTCCTCTACGAGCAGTACGTC. It encodes CASSEGGALLYEQYV.

The chain recombines TRBV27 with TRBJ2-2; D remains ambiguous. Germline CDR1 is MNHEY and CDR2 is SMNVEV (reference sequence). V lost 6 bases and J lost 0, with 14 bases in between. This CDR3 region has 16 residues. The chain's CDR3 is CASSPLTTANTGELFF. CDR3 nucleotides: TGTGCCAGCAGCCCCTTGACAACGGCGAACACCGGGGAGCTGTTTTTT.

The gene calls are TRBV3-1 and TRBJ2-7, with D perhaps TRBD1 or TRBD2 (6 bases each). Germline values: CDR1 LGHDT, CDR2 YNNKEL (reference sequence). The CDR3 contains 13 residues. Trimming shortened V by 0 bases and J by 5 bases, and 8 bases separated the two germline ends. CDR3: CASSQEGGHEQYV. CDR3 coding DNA: TGTGCCAGCAGCCAAGAGGGGGGCCACGAGCAGTACGTC.

This clonotype appeared a few times. The V gene is TRBV3-1, the J gene TRBJ1-1; no clear D. Germline assignment: CDR1 LGHDT and CDR2 YNNKEL (reference sequence). V lost 0 bases to trimming and J lost 6 bases, with 14 bases between them. The CDR3 covers 15 residues. For the CDR3, the DNA is TGTGCCAGCAGCCAAGACTCTCCGGCTGAGGCTGAAGCTTTCTTT. Its translation is CASSQDSPAEAEAFF.

The J gene is TRBJ2-7, the V gene TRBV5-6; the match to TRBD2 covers 7 bases. From germline, CDR1 is SGHDT and CDR2 YYEEEE. With 1 base clipped from V and 2 bases from J, the junction kept 9 bases outside the gene matches. There are 16 residues in the CDR3. CDR3 region: CASSLFGGGGPYEQYF. CDR3 nucleotides: TGTGCCAGCAGCTTGTTTGGCGGGGGTGGCCCCTACGAGCAGTACTTC.

In this sample, this clonotype turned up many times. V and J are TRBV18 and TRBJ2-3; D assignment may be TRBD1 or TRBD2 (6 bases each). CDR1 and CDR2 (germline): KGHSH, LQKENI. V lost 1 base and J lost 3, with 8 bases in between. CDR3 length: 14 amino acids. CDR3 in amino acids: CASSPRGATDTQYF. The CDR3 nucleotides are TGTGCCAGCTCACCACGGGGGGCAACAGATACGCAGTATTTT.

This clonotype was found a few times. The V call is TRBV27, the J call TRBJ2-7; D might be TRBD1 or TRBD2, each matching 5 bases. V was trimmed by 6 bases and J by 4 bases, leaving 13 bases between them. CDR1 and CDR2 (germline): MNHEY, SMNVEV (reference sequence). This CDR3 has 13 residues. Here the CDR3 reads CASSPGAGYEQYF. The CDR3 DNA sequence: TGTGCCAGCAGCCCCGGGGCTGGTTACGAGCAGTACTTC.

This clonotype was seen repeatedly, ten times or more. The V call is TRBV5-4, the J call TRBJ2-3, with a tentative D call TRBD1 (6 bases). Germline V gene lookup returns CDR1 SGHNT and CDR2 YYREEE (reference sequence). The CDR3 is made up of 13 amino acids. Trimming pared 1 base from V and 5 bases from J, leaving 8 bases between. DNA for the CDR3: TGTGCCAGCAGCTTGTGGGGGCGAGATACGCAGTATTTT. Its translation is CASSLWGRDTQYF.